The subject of this entry is one T cell receptor beta chain. The CDR3 sequence is 13 residues long. V lost 1 base and J lost 1, with 8 bases in between. Germline CDR1 reads GTSNPN; CDR2 reads SVGIG (reference sequence). The data originate from a study of T cell responses to AZD1222 COVID-19 vaccine. Assay: immunoSEQ multiplex PCR; the TCRdb copy retains only in-frame clones and omits some. Of 110,000 to 150,000 clones in the sample, around 91% were seen once. Source: peripheral blood, taken on day 0 of AZD1222 vaccination. The receptor was isolated from an adult in good health. The chain recombines TRBV30 with TRBJ2-7; D is undetermined. CDR3 bases: TGTGCCTGGAGTGAGCCCGTGTCCTACGAGCAGTACTTC. Amino acid sequence: CAWSEPVSYEQYF.